The next 22 T cell receptor beta chains were all read from a single sample in a study of blood T cell repertoires in COVID-19. Using immunoSEQ multiplex PCR, the repertoire was profiled, and TCRdb retains in-frame clones only, with some absent. This sample has about 100,000 clones, with 70% to 90% found just once. The source material was peripheral blood. The source of these receptors is a woman between 55 and 75 years old with acute or convalescent COVID-19.

This chain uses TRBV5-1 with TRBJ2-1; the D gene is possibly TRBD2 (5 bases). The germline V gene encodes CDR1 SGHRS and CDR2 YFSETQ. Trimming stripped 4 bases from V and 4 bases from J, with 12 bases between. This CDR3 contains 14 residues. The CDR3 region is CASSPGYSYNEQFF. CDR3 nucleotides: TGCGCCAGCAGCCCGGGGTACTCATACAATGAGCAGTTCTTC.

The V and J genes are TRBV30 and TRBJ2-2; tentative D call: TRBD2 (6 bases). V was shortened by 2 bases and J by 6 bases, with 13 bases between the two germline ends. CDR1 is GTSNPN and CDR2 is SVGIG in the germline V gene (reference sequence). The CDR3 length is 14 residues. CDR3: CAWSTGEWAGELFF. Here the CDR3 DNA reads TGTGCCTGGAGTACGGGGGAATGGGCCGGGGAGCTGTTTTTT.

The chain combines TRBV7-9 with TRBJ1-2; D not certain. The CDR3 length is 13 residues. Germline CDR1 reads SEHNR; CDR2 reads FQNEAQ (reference sequence). The V end was cut by 5 bases, the J end by 7 bases, with 14 bases between. In DNA, the CDR3 is TGTGCCAGCAGCCCCCTCGGTACGGGTGGCTACACCTTC. Protein: CASSPLGTGGYTF.

The chain is built from TRBV3-1 (or the pseudogene TRBV3-2) and TRBJ2-3; 14 bases align to TRBD2. CDR3 size: 15 residues. Looked up from germline, CDR1 is LGHDT and CDR2 is YNNKEL (reference sequence). Losses at the gene ends were 4 bases for V and 7 bases for J; bases not matched to a gene: 4. The CDR3 nucleotides are TGTGCCAGCAGCCTGACTAGCGGGAGGGCAAATACGCAGTATTTT. Amino acids: CASSLTSGRANTQYF.

This chain uses TRBV19 with TRBJ2-5; possibly TRBD1 for D (6 bases). CDR1 and CDR2 (germline): LNHDA, SQIVND (reference sequence). Trimming took off 2 bases at V and 4 bases at J, with 11 bases between the two ends. This CDR3 contains 14 residues. The CDR3 spells CASSITGMRETQYF. CDR3 nucleotides: TGTGCCAGTAGTATAACAGGGATGCGAGAGACCCAGTACTTC.

The chain uses TRBV7-6 and TRBJ2-1; 14 positions agree with TRBD2. Germline CDR1 SGHVS, CDR2 FNYEAQ. The CDR3 has 20 residues. Trimming removed 2 bases from V and 4 bases from J; junction bases left unmatched: 13. CDR3: CASSLRAGTSGSSGYNEQFF. In DNA form, the CDR3 reads TGTGCCAGCAGCTTAAGGGCCGGGACTAGCGGGAGTTCGGGGTACAATGAGCAGTTCTTC.

The chain couples TRBV10-3 to TRBJ1-3; the D is unclear. V lost 1 base and J 0 bases, leaving 13 bases between the germline ends. The CDR3 runs to 17 residues. The germline V gene encodes CDR1 ENHRY and CDR2 SYGVKD. The CDR3 DNA is TGTGCCATCAGTGAGTTAGTGGCGGCGTCCTCTGGAAACACCATATATTTT. This sequence encodes CAISELVAASSGNTIYF.

The chain has TRBV19 and TRBJ2-6, with D hard to call. There are 16 residues in the CDR3. The germline V gene has CDR1 LNHDA and CDR2 SQIVND (reference sequence). With 7 bases removed from V and 0 bases from J, the gap between germline ends came to 13 bases. In DNA, the CDR3 is TGTGCCAGTACCCACCCCGTACTCTCTGGGGCCAACGTCCTGACTTTC. Encoded protein: CASTHPVLSGANVLTF.

V gene TRBV7-8 combines with J gene TRBJ2-2, with 10 bases identical to TRBD1. Trimming at V came to 5 bases and at J to 4 bases, leaving 4 bases not matched to a gene. Germline V gene lookup returns CDR1 SGHVS and CDR2 FQNEAQ. The CDR3 is made up of 15 amino acids. DNA of the CDR3: TGTGCCAGCAGCCCCGGGACAGGGGTCACCGGGGAGCTGTTTTTT. Its protein is CASSPGTGVTGELFF.

This sequence joins TRBV24-1 and TRBJ2-1; D is undetermined. Germline V CDR1 and CDR2: KGHDR, SFDVKD. Trimming removed 7 bases from V and 6 bases from J, with 6 bases in between. CDR3 size: 11 residues. CDR3 in DNA: TGTGCCACCAGGTCTCCCAATGAGCAGTTCTTC. This gives the protein CATRSPNEQFF.

The DNA for the CDR3 is TGTGCCAGCAGCTTCGGTTTAGCGGGAGCCCTAAGTGTCGACAATGAGCAGTTCTTC. This codes for CASSFGLAGALSVDNEQFF. The gene calls are TRBV5-8 and TRBJ2-1, with 9 bases aligning to TRBD2. CDR3 size: 19 residues. Looked up from germline, CDR1 is SGHTS and CDR2 is YDEGEE. J lost 5 bases, V lost 2 bases, and 17 bases had no gene match.

The chain combines TRBV30 with TRBJ2-1; D is unresolved. The CDR3 loop spans 14 amino acids. In germline, CDR1 is GTSNPN, CDR2 SVGIG (reference sequence). Trimming pared 7 bases from V and 4 bases from J, leaving 17 bases between. The CDR3 sequence is CASIKRAGYNEQFF. CDR3 nucleotides: TGTGCCTCAATAAAGCGAGCCGGTTACAATGAGCAGTTCTTC.

The chain carries TRBV5-8 and TRBJ2-1; 8 bases are a match to TRBD1. The junction had 5 bases not matched to a gene; V was cut back by 2 bases and J by 4 bases. Germline CDR1 SGHTS, CDR2 YDEGEE. CDR3 length equals 15 residues. CDR3 sequence: CASSFRTGLYNEQFF. Here the CDR3 DNA reads TGTGCCAGCAGCTTCAGGACAGGGCTTTACAATGAGCAGTTCTTC.

The rearrangement uses TRBV30 and TRBJ2-7; 10 nucleotides align to TRBD2. Germline V gives CDR1 GTSNPN, CDR2 SVGIG (reference sequence). Trimming removed 0 bases from V and 4 bases from J; junction bases left unmatched: 3. The CDR3 is 14 residues long. In DNA form, the CDR3 reads TGTGCCTGGAGTGTAGCGGGAGGGGCGTACGAGCAGTACTTC. Translating gives CAWSVAGGAYEQYF.

The chain joins TRBV5-4 to TRBJ1-2; the D gene is possibly TRBD1 (6 bases). With 0 bases removed from V and 4 bases from J, the gap between germline ends came to 13 bases. The CDR3 contains 15 residues. Germline V lookup: CDR1 SGHNT, CDR2 YYREEE (reference sequence). The CDR3 DNA reads as TGTGCCAGCAGCTTGGTAGGGGGGGAAGGCTATGGCTACACCTTC. It is translated as CASSLVGGEGYGYTF.

This chain links TRBV5-1 with TRBJ2-3, with 7 bases aligning to TRBD1. Unmatched junction bases numbered 5, after V lost 1 base and J lost 3 bases. The CDR3 runs 15 residues. Germline CDR1 reads SGHRS; CDR2 reads YFSETQ. DNA of the CDR3: TGCGCCAGCAGCTTGACAGGGGAAGCAACAGATACGCAGTATTTT. Translation gives CASSLTGEATDTQYF.

The rearrangement links TRBV5-6 to TRBJ2-4; 8 bases fit TRBD1. This CDR3 spans 13 amino acids. Germline CDR1 and CDR2: SGHDT and YYEEEE. The V segment lost 4 bases and the J segment 8 bases; nucleotides outside the gene matches: 5. The CDR3 coding sequence is TGTGCCAGCAGCCTCAGGGGGCGGGACATTCAGTACTTC. Residues: CASSLRGRDIQYF.

The V gene is TRBV10-3, the J gene TRBJ1-3, with 8 bases fitting TRBD1. This CDR3 has 15 amino acids. From germline, CDR1 is ENHRY and CDR2 SYGVKD. V shed 3 bases, J shed 8 bases, and the junction held 9 bases outside the gene matches. The CDR3 is CAISDFGQGLDTIYF. Here the CDR3 DNA reads TGTGCCATCAGTGACTTTGGACAGGGTCTAGACACCATATATTTT.

J is TRBJ2-1 and V is TRBV2, with D maybe TRBD2 (5 bases). This CDR3 comprises 12 residues. The V and J ends lost 5 bases and 8 bases respectively, with 10 bases between them. Looked up from germline, CDR1 is SNHLY and CDR2 is FYNNEI. This CDR3 reads CASSPEGDEQFF. The CDR3 coding sequence is TGTGCCAGCAGTCCCGAGGGCGATGAGCAGTTCTTC.

The DNA of the CDR3 is TGTGCCTGGATGAAGTGGCGGGGGAAAGGGGACAATGAGCAGTTCTTC. Protein: CAWMKWRGKGDNEQFF. The gene calls are TRBV30 and TRBJ2-1, with 7 bases aligning to TRBD2. The CDR3 loop spans 16 amino acids. V shed 4 bases, J shed 5 bases, and the junction held 14 bases outside the gene matches. The germline V gene encodes CDR1 GTSNPN and CDR2 SVGIG (reference sequence).

This chain links TRBV19 with TRBJ1-4, with 11 bases matching TRBD1. Trimming at V came to 6 bases and at J to 9 bases, leaving 6 bases not matched to a gene. Germline CDR1 is LNHDA and CDR2 is SQIVND (reference sequence). This CDR3 has 14 amino acids. The DNA of the CDR3 is TGTGCCAGTAGCGGGACAGGGGGTTATAAAAAACTGTTTTTT. Residues: CASSGTGGYKKLFF.

This chain links TRBV19 with TRBJ1-1, with D possibly matching TRBD1 (5 bases). This CDR3 has 13 residues. The V gene's germline CDR1 is LNHDA and CDR2 SQIVND (reference sequence). Deletions cut 4 bases from V and 10 bases from J, with 16 bases between. This CDR3 is CASSNSKGRRAFF. CDR3 DNA: TGTGCCAGTAGTAATAGTAAGGGGCGAAGAGCTTTCTTT.